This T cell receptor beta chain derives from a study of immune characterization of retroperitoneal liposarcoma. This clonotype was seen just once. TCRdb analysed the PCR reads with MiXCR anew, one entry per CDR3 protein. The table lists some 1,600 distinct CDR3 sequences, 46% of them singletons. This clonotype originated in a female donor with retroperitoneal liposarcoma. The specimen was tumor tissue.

The CDR3 DNA follows: TGTGCCAGCAGTCGGCGAGCGGGAGGGCAAGAGACCCAGTACTTC. The encoded protein is CASSRRAGGQETQYF. This sequence joins TRBV6-5 and TRBJ2-6; 10 bases agree with TRBD2. TRBJ2-5 explains the end of the DNA better; the J call may be wrong. This CDR3 is 15 amino acids long. CDR1 and CDR2 (germline): MNHEY, SVGAGI.